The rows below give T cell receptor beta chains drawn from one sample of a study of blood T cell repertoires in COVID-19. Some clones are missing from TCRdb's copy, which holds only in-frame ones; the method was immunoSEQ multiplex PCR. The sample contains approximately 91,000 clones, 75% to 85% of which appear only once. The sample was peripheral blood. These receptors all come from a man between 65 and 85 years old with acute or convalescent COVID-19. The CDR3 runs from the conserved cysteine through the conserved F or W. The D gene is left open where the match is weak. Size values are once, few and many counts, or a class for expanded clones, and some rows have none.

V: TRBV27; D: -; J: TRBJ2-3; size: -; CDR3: CATGGLWADTQYF; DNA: TGTGCCACCGGGGGTCTTTGGGCAGATACGCAGTATTTT
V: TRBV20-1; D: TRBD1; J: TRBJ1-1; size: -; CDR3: CSASNSGGLTEAFF; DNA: TGCAGTGCTAGTAACTCAGGGGGCTTGACTGAAGCTTTCTTT
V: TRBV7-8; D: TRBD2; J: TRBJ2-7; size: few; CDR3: CASSPAYSGSSSYEQYF; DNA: TGTGCCAGCAGCCCAGCCTATAGCGGGTCCAGCTCCTACGAGCAGTACTTC
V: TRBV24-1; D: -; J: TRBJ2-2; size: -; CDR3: CATSDQGRFTGELFF; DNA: TGTGCCACCAGTGACCAGGGGAGATTCACCGGGGAGCTGTTTTTT
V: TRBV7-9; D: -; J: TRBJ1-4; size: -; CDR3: CASSLAGLEEKLFF; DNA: TGTGCCAGCAGCTTAGCCGGGTTAGAGGAAAAACTGTTTTTT
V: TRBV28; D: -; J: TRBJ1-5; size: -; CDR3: CATERGFNQPQHF; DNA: TGTGCTACTGAACGGGGATTTAATCAGCCCCAGCATTTT
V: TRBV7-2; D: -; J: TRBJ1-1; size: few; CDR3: CASSLGGTKEQAFF; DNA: TGTGCCAGCAGCTTAGGAGGGACAAAGGAGCAAGCTTTCTTT
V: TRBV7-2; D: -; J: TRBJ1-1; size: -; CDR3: CASSLIGRDTEAFF; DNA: TGTGCCAGCAGCTTAATAGGGCGGGACACTGAAGCTTTCTTT
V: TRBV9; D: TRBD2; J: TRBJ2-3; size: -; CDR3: CASSPRLADTQYF; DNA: TGTGCCAGCAGCCCGAGACTAGCGGATACGCAGTATTTT
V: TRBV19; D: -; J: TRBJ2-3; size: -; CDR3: CASSPTRRPDTQYF; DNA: TGTGCCAGTAGCCCGACAAGGCGACCAGATACGCAGTATTTT
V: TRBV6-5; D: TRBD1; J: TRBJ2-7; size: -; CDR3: CASSRLDRAREQYF; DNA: TGTGCCAGCAGTCGACTTGACAGGGCGCGAGAGCAGTACTTC
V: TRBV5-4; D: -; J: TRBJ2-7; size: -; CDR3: CASSGGTGKNYEQYF; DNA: TGTGCCAGCAGCGGGGGGACTGGGAAGAACTACGAGCAGTACTTC
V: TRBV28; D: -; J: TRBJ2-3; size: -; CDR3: CASSLSRGRPDTQYF; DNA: TGTGCCAGCAGTTTGAGCAGGGGTCGACCAGATACGCAGTATTTT
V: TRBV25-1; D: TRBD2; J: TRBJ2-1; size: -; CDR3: CASSEPGLAHEQFF; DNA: TGTGCCAGCAGTGAACCGGGACTAGCCCATGAGCAGTTCTTC
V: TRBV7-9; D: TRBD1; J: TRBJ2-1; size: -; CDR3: CASTSRDRPYNEQFF; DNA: TGTGCCAGCACTAGCCGGGACAGACCTTACAATGAGCAGTTCTTC
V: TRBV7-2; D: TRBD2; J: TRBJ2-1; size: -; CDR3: CASSLPGLAGNEQFF; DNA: TGTGCCAGCAGCTTGCCGGGACTAGCGGGTAATGAGCAGTTCTTC
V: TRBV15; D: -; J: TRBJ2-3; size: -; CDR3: CATQRDGAFTDTQYF; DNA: TGTGCCACCCAACGTGACGGAGCCTTCACAGATACGCAGTATTTT
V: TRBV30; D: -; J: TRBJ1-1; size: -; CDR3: CACPLRGGGTEAFF; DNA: TGTGCCTGCCCCTTAAGGGGGGGAGGAACTGAAGCTTTCTTT
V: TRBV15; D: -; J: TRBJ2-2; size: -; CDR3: CATSRAVRWGVGELFF; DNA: TGTGCCACCAGCAGAGCGGTTCGATGGGGGGTCGGGGAGCTGTTTTTT
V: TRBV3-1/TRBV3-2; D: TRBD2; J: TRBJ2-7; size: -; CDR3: CASSQAGTSGSYEQYF; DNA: TGTGCCAGCAGCCAGGCCGGGACTAGCGGTTCCTACGAGCAGTACTTC
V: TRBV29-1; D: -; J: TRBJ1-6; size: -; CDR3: CSVAQGSNSPLHF; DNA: TGCAGCGTTGCCCAGGGATCCAATTCACCCCTCCACTTT
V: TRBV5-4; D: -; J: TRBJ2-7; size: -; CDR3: CASSSLADHGLYEQYF; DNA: TGTGCCAGCAGCTCGCTAGCTGATCACGGACTCTACGAGCAGTACTTC
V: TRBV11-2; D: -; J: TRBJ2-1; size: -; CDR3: CASSLDLTPEQFF; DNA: TGTGCCAGCAGCTTAGATCTTACTCCTGAGCAGTTCTTC
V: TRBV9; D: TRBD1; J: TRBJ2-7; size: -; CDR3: CASSVAPTGSSYEQYF; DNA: TGTGCCAGCAGCGTAGCTCCGACAGGGAGCTCCTACGAGCAGTACTTC
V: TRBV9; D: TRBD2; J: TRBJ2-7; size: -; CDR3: CASSGVLAGEQYEQYF; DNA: TGTGCCAGCAGCGGGGTGCTAGCGGGAGAACAGTACGAGCAGTACTTC
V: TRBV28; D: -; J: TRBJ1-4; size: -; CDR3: CASTVGQSGEKLFF; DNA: TGTGCCAGCACTGTGGGCCAGAGTGGTGAAAAACTGTTTTTT
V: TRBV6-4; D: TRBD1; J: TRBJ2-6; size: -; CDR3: CASSPQGAGANVLTF; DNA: TGTGCCAGCAGTCCACAGGGGGCCGGGGCCAACGTCCTGACTTTC
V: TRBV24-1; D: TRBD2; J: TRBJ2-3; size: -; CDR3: CATSDFKSSGRTDTQYF; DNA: TGTGCCACCAGTGATTTTAAGTCTAGCGGGAGAACAGATACGCAGTATTTT
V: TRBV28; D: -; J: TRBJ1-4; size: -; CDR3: CASSVLNEKLFF; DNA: TGTGCCAGCAGCGTCCTTAATGAAAAACTGTTTTTT
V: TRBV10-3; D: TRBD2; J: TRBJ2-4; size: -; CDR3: CAISDQTSGNDIQYF; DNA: TGTGCCATCAGTGACCAGACTAGCGGGAATGACATTCAGTACTTC
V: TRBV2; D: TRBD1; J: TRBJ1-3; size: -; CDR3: CASGTGGNTIYF; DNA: TGTGCCAGCGGGACAGGGGGAAACACCATATATTTT
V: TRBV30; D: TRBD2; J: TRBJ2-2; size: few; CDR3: CAWSPLTSGVRELFF; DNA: TGTGCCTGGAGTCCCCTCACTAGCGGGGTGAGGGAGCTGTTTTTT
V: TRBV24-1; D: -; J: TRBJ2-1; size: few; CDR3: CATSDLIRAANEQFF; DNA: TGTGCCACCAGTGATTTGATCAGGGCGGCCAATGAGCAGTTCTTC